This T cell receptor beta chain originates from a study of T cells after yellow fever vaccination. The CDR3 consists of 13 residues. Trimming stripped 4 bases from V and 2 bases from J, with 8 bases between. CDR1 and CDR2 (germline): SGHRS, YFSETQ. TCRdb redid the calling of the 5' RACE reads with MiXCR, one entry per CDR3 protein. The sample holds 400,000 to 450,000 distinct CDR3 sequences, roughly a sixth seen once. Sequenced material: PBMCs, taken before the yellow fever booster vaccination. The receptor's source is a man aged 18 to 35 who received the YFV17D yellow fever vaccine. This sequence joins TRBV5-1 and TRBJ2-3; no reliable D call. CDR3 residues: CASSSSLTDTQYF. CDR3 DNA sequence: TGCGCCAGCAGCAGCAGCCTCACAGATACGCAGTATTTT.